This T cell receptor beta chain was recorded in a study of shared clonotypes between healthy human individuals. Overall study findings and caveats: Naive subsets generally had larger estimated richness than memory subsets. Several donors held roughly 5% of naive CD4 clonotypes in common.

Germline V gives CDR1 MNHNY, CDR2 SVGAGI (reference sequence). This CDR3 has 12 amino acids. Trimming shortened V by 7 bases and J by 4 bases, and 9 bases separated the two germline ends. In its sample, this clone was seen once. Its antigen is still unknown. The table came from immunoSEQ multiplex PCR; TCRdb's copy has only in-frame clones and leaves some out. The table records approximately 2,300,000 clones, around 93% of them present only once. The authors divided CD4+ cells into CD45RA+ naive and CD45RA-negative memory subsets. Material: naive CD4+ T cells from PBMCs. The subset was: CD45RA+ positively selected. The receptor's source is a man aged 18 to 30 in good health. Some clones in this sample may be carry-over from other donors' samples. The rearrangement links TRBV6-6 to TRBJ2-3; possibly TRBD2 for D (6 bases). The CDR3 sequence is CASTPGADTQYF. The CDR3 DNA follows: TGTGCCAGCACCCCGGGGGCAGATACGCAGTATTTT.